In this sample, the clone carrying this T cell receptor beta chain turned up many times. This entry is derived from a study of regulatory T cells in long-lasting Graves disease. Time point noted: newly diagnosed GD, antithyroid drugs for less than 3 months. The TCR library was made from RNA extracted from PBMCs. In building TCR beta libraries, iRepertoire HTBI primers were used together with Arm-PCR of CDR3 regions. TCRdb used MiXCR to reprocess the multiplex PCR reads, holding one entry per CDR3 protein. The sample shows about 540,000 distinct CDR3 sequences, approximately 13% of them seen only once. This sample also appeared in a second study, on T cells in Graves' hyperthyroidism and ophthalmopathy. This second study says: The authors' 13 V-J model separated ophthalmopathy from stable hyperthyroidism.

The TCR originated in a young man with Graves disease. The sequencing here drew on peripheral blood mononuclear cells (PBMCs), taken at new diagnosis, from a patient treated with antithyroid drugs.

This CDR3 is CASNLGGEETQYF. CDR3 in DNA: TGTGCCAGCAATCTAGGAGGGGAAGAGACCCAGTACTTC. V usage is TRBV2 and J usage is TRBJ2-5; D might be TRBD2 (6 bases). The germline CDR1 and CDR2 sequences are SNHLY and FYNNEI. Trimming shortened V by 7 bases and J by 3 bases, and 12 bases separated the two germline ends. The CDR3 is 13 amino acids.